This T cell receptor (beta chain) was retrieved from a study of blood T cell repertoires in COVID-19 (dated by TCRdb to between 2020 and 2021). Some background on the complete study: Samples covering the acute and convalescent phases of COVID-19 were provided by collaborators in the United States, Italy and Spain. The prospective study material was composed of cDNA or gDNA derived from T cells, B-cell-depleted T cells, or PBMCs. Deeply sampled blood TCRbeta repertoires from subjects exposed to, actively infected with, or recovered from COVID-19 were included in the dataset. A freely available public database, intended as a resource for researchers studying the immune response to SARS-CoV-2, is where the repertoires were released. Samples came from the ongoing ImmuneRACE study (first 160 participants) plus 1,254 subjects from 6 global collaborators. Sample metadata almost always included a de-identified subject ID, COVID-19 status, age in years and sex. Where HLA class I and class II types were available, the types were taken from metadata supplied by the sample provider, not from assay-based typing.

CDR1 and CDR2 were assigned from the germline V gene as MDHEN and SYDVKM. V and J are trimmed by 6 bases and 2 bases, and the gene matches miss 18 bases of the junction. Inclusive of the bounding cysteine and phenylalanine, the CDR3 is 18 residues long. The sequence is cut down to CDR3 DNA, 54 bases in frame from base 1. Participants in the prospective study were aged roughly 18 to 100 years, lived in under 30 United States geographic areas, and enrolled through a virtual design. Cohort assignment in the prospective study relied on participant-reported clinical history from a screening survey and a study questionnaire. For ImmuneRACE Cohort 3, a participant was defined as recovered based on two consecutive negative NP/OP PCR tests, clearance by a healthcare professional, or resolution of symptoms. Mobile phlebotomists in the prospective study collected whole blood, serum and a nasopharyngeal or oropharyngeal swab from every participant. Prospective study participants could optionally give additional blood draws and questionnaires over an approximately two-month period. Before DNA extraction, blood samples from the prospective study were shipped at room temperature or frozen.

Results the study describes overall, beyond this receptor: The quantity of clinical and demographic metadata differed by source and by participant and was supplied without curation.

Comment on this clone: Its antigen has not been determined. Qualities for individual bases were not recorded, and no much larger clone is one base off.

TCRbeta CDR3 regions were amplified from genomic DNA using the immunoSEQ Assay, a bias-controlled multiplex PCR. Per the authors' processing: The number of nucleated cells in each sample was estimated by amplification of reference gene primers within the assay. To quantify the absolute abundance of each unique TCRbeta CDR3 rearrangement, sequence reads were collapsed and filtered. Productive Simpson clonality was computed per sample as the square root of Simpson's diversity index over productive rearrangements. The immuneACCESS repertoire file appears here via TCRdb, limited to in-frame rearrangements. These files lack a portion of the clones; in checked studies, under half of the deficit traces to unresolved V genes, and the cause of the others is not known. V, J and clone size were drawn from that table, and D and trimming were deduced from the DNA. The sample yields roughly 150,000 clones; around 85% were counted once. The ten largest clones capture around 6.5% of the sample.

What was sequenced was PBMCs or T cells enriched from blood (not recorded which). This TCR was sampled from a woman aged 40 to 50 who had recovered from COVID-19. Recombination joined TRBV28 with TRBJ1-2; TRBD1 lines up with 7 middle nucleotides. The DNA reads TGTGCCAGCAGCAGGACCCCTGGCCAGGGGGGAAACAACTATGGCTACACCTTC. It translates to CASSRTPGQGGNNYGYTF.